These 2 T cell receptor beta chains originate from one sample sequenced in a study of cytomegalovirus exposure and HLA in healthy donors. The PCR used 60 Vbeta and 13 Jbeta primers. Clones were sequenced by immunoSEQ multiplex PCR, and TCRdb holds only the in-frame ones, with some missing. The repertoire holds under 200,000 clones, approximately 70% seen once, with approximately 2% in the top ten. The sample comprised PBMCs. The receptors here all came from a woman in her twenties or thirties in good health and CMV-seronegative.

CDR3 sequence reads: CASSLEVRFYEQYF. The CDR3 DNA reads as TGTGCCAGCAGCTTAGAGGTGAGGTTCTACGAGCAGTACTTC. This sequence joins TRBV7-9 and TRBJ2-7; D uncertain. This CDR3 has 14 amino acids. Trimming removed 1 base at V and 3 bases at J, with 10 bases between. Germline V gene lookup returns CDR1 SEHNR and CDR2 FQNEAQ (reference sequence).

V and J are TRBV7-9 and TRBJ2-3; 7 bases agree with TRBD1. This CDR3 has 14 residues. Germline lookup yields CDR1 SEHNR and CDR2 FQNEAQ (reference sequence). J gave up 5 bases and V 5 bases, and 7 bases lay outside the gene matches. As DNA, the CDR3 is TGTGCCAGCAGCCGACAGGGAAGTGAAGATACGCAGTATTTT. Its protein product is CASSRQGSEDTQYF.